The rows below give T cell receptor beta chains drawn from one sample of a study of T cell repertoires in cytomegalovirus infection. In TCRdb, the reads were re-called with MiXCR into one record per CDR3 protein. There are approximately 190,000 distinct CDR3 sequences in the sample; approximately 28% occur only once, and 30% to 35% lies in the top ten. Sample: PBMCs. Receptor source: a human donor in good health (CMV status not recorded). Some clones in this sample may be carry-over from other donors' samples. The CDR3 runs from the conserved cysteine through the conserved F or W. A D gene is named only where the DNA matches it firmly. Part of the rows lack a size; the others show once, few, many or a class for expanded clones.

J: TRBJ1-5; V: TRBV7-2; D: NA; length: 14; size: many; CDR3: CASSFLATEQPQHF; DNA: TGTGCCAGCAGCTTCCTCGCCACCGAGCAGCCCCAGCATTTT
J: TRBJ2-5; V: TRBV19; D: TRBD2; length: 14; size: NA; CDR3: CASNRGGAGETQYF; DNA: TGTGCCAGTAACCGCGGGGGGGCCGGAGAGACCCAGTACTTC
J: TRBJ1-3; V: TRBV12-3/TRBV12-4; D: NA; length: 16; size: NA; CDR3: CASSPGQSSSGNTIYF; DNA: TGTGCCAGCAGTCCCGGACAGTCAAGCTCTGGAAACACCATATATTTT
J: TRBJ2-2; V: TRBV7-2; D: TRBD2; length: 16; size: few; CDR3: CASSLGLAGDTGELFF; DNA: TGTGCCAGCAGCCTTGGACTAGCGGGGGACACCGGGGAGCTGTTTTTT
J: TRBJ1-2; V: TRBV19; D: TRBD1; length: 13; size: NA; CDR3: CASSGFGTAGYTF; DNA: TGTGCCAGTAGTGGCTTCGGGACAGCTGGCTACACCTTC
J: TRBJ1-2; V: TRBV27; D: NA; length: 12; size: NA; CDR3: CASRGGTYGYTF; DNA: TGTGCCAGCAGGGGGGGGACCTATGGCTACACCTTC
J: TRBJ1-2; V: TRBV20-1; D: NA; length: 13; size: NA; CDR3: CSAPTGRPYGYTF; DNA: TGCAGTGCACCCACGGGGAGACCCTATGGCTACACCTTC
J: TRBJ2-4; V: TRBV5-5; D: NA; length: 17; size: few; CDR3: CASSSAPGLGAGNIQYF; DNA: TGTGCCAGCAGCTCCGCGCCAGGCCTGGGGGCAGGAAACATTCAGTACTTC
J: TRBJ2-7; V: TRBV6-2/TRBV6-3; D: TRBD2; length: 15; size: NA; CDR3: CASSPRTSGTYEQYF; DNA: TGTGCCAGCAGTCCGAGGACTAGCGGTACCTACGAGCAGTACTTC
J: TRBJ1-2; V: TRBV5-1; D: NA; length: 14; size: few; CDR3: CASSNGAGNYGYTF; DNA: TGCGCCAGCAGCAATGGAGCCGGGAACTATGGCTACACCTTC
J: TRBJ1-5; V: TRBV5-6; D: NA; length: 15; size: NA; CDR3: CASNPWIKGNQPQHF; DNA: TGTGCCAGCAACCCATGGATCAAGGGAAATCAGCCCCAGCATTTT